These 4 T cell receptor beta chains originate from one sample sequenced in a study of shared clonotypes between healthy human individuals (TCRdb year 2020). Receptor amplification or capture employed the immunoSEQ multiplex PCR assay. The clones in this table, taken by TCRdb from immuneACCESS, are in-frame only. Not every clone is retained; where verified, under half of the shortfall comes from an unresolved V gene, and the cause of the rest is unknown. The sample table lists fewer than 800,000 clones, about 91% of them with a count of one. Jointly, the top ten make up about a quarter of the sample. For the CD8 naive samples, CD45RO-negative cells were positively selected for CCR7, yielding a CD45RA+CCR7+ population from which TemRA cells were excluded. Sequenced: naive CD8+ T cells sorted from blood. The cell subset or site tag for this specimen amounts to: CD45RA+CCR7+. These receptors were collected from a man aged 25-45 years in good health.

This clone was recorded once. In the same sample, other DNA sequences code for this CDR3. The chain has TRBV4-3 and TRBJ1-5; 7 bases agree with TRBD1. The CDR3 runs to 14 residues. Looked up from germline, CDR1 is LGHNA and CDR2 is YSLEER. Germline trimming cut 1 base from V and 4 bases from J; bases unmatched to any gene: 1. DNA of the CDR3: TGCGCCAGCAGCCAAGGACAGGGAAATCAGCCCCAGCATTTT. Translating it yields CASSQGQGNQPQHF.

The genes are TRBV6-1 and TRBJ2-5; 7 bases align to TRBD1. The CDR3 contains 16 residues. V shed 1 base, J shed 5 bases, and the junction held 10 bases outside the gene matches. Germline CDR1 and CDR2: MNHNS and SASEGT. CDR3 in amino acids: CASSEVPRTGRETQYF. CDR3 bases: TGTGCCAGCAGTGAAGTCCCGCGGACAGGACGTGAGACCCAGTACTTC.

The CDR3 loop reads CASSLLGSGAITDTQYF. The CDR3 bases are TGTGCCAGCAGCTTACTTGGGTCAGGGGCTATCACAGATACGCAGTATTTT. V usage is TRBV7-9 and J usage is TRBJ2-3; possibly TRBD1 for D (6 bases). There are 17 residues in the CDR3. Germline-derived CDR1 and CDR2 are SEHNR and FQNEAQ (reference sequence). V dropped 2 bases and J dropped 2 bases, with 17 bases sitting between them.

The CDR3 DNA is TGCGCCAGCAGAGGACTAGCGGCTCACAATGAGCAGTTCTTC. This gives the protein CASRGLAAHNEQFF. This rearrangement joins TRBV4-1 to TRBJ2-1; 10 bases agree with TRBD2. Germline V gene data show CDR1 as MGHRA and CDR2 as YSYEKL. The CDR3 length is 14 residues. V dropped 6 bases and J dropped 5; count of bases not matched to a gene: 4.